A single sample gave rise to the 23 T cell receptor beta chains below, sequenced in a study of blood T cell repertoires in COVID-19. Only in-frame clones appear in the TCRdb table, and some are missing; sequencing was by immunoSEQ multiplex PCR. The repertoire holds fewer than 50,000 clones, roughly 63% seen once, with roughly 5.8% in the top ten. The sample taken for sequencing was peripheral blood. The origin of the receptors is a man at least 80 years old with acute or convalescent COVID-19.

The V and J genes are TRBV5-1 and TRBJ1-6; 7 nucleotides align to TRBD1. The CDR3 is 14 residues long. V gave up 6 bases and J gave up 6 bases; unmatched junction bases: 6. Germline V gives CDR1 SGHRS, CDR2 YFSETQ. The CDR3, as DNA: TGCGCCAGCACGGAGGGGACAGCTAATTCACCCCTCCACTTT. Its protein is CASTEGTANSPLHF.

The chain couples TRBV18 to TRBJ2-2, with D unclear. The V end lost 6 bases, the J end lost 0 bases, and 14 bases lay between the germline ends. Germline V CDR1 and CDR2: KGHSH, LQKENI. The CDR3 runs to 16 residues. The CDR3 protein is CASSRPAGANTGELFF. CDR3 nucleotides: TGTGCCAGCTCCCGCCCGGCAGGCGCGAACACCGGGGAGCTGTTTTTT. Full variable domain (missing parts from reference TRBV18 and TRBJ2-2): NAGVMQNPRHLVRRRGQEARLRCSPMKGHSHVYWYRQLPEEGLKFMVYLQKENIIDESGMPKERFSAEFPKEGPSILRIQQVVRGDSAAYFCASSRPAGANTGELFFGEGSRLTVL.

This clone was seen just once. The rearrangement joins TRBV5-1 to TRBJ1-1; a possible D gene is TRBD1 (6 bases). V gave up 4 bases and J gave up 4 bases, with 11 bases separating them. The CDR3 is 13 amino acids. Germline V gene data show CDR1 as SGHRS and CDR2 as YFSETQ. CDR3 loop: CASSPRGPTEAFF. The CDR3 nucleotides read TGCGCCAGCAGCCCCAGGGGCCCCACTGAAGCTTTCTTT.

This clone was seen more than once but under ten times. The chain employs TRBV6-2 or TRBV6-3 and TRBJ1-5; maybe TRBD1 (6 bases). This CDR3 contains 18 residues. Germline V CDR1 and CDR2: MNHEY, SVGEGT. The germline V and J ends were trimmed by 2 bases and 6 bases, with 23 bases remaining between them. This CDR3 is CASSYVLGAHPAGQPQHF. In DNA, the CDR3 is TGTGCCAGCAGTTACGTCCTGGGGGCGCATCCGGCTGGTCAGCCCCAGCATTTT.

This clone appeared a few times. The chain has TRBV6-5 and TRBJ2-7; 10 bases are a match to TRBD1. J was trimmed by 5 bases and V by 6 bases; bases with no gene match: 7. Germline CDR1 MNHEY, CDR2 SVGAGI. The CDR3 is 14 residues long. CDR3 in amino acids: CASSPETGGHEQYF. Here the CDR3 DNA reads TGTGCCAGCAGCCCCGAGACAGGGGGCCACGAGCAGTACTTC.

This chain uses TRBV7-2 with TRBJ1-4; D is uncertain. The CDR3 contains 14 residues. In germline, CDR1 is SGHTA, CDR2 FQGNSA. With 3 bases removed from V and 8 bases from J, the gap between germline ends came to 13 bases. CDR3 sequence: CASSFGGLAEKLFF. The CDR3, as DNA: TGTGCCAGCAGCTTTGGAGGGTTGGCCGAAAAACTGTTTTTT. Based on the CDR3 plus reference TRBV7-2 and TRBJ1-4, the full variable domain is GAGVSQSPSNKVTEKGKDVELRCDPISGHTALYWYRQSLGQGLEFLIYFQGNSAPDKSGLPSDRFSAERTGGSVSTLTIQRTQQEDSAVYLCASSFGGLAEKLFFGSGTQLSVL.

The V gene is TRBV12-5, the J gene TRBJ1-2; TRBD1 aligns across 8 bases. The CDR3 runs 15 residues. The J segment lost 2 bases and the V segment lost 7 bases, leaving 9 bases of the junction unmatched. Germline V gene data show CDR1 as LGHNT and CDR2 as FRNRAP. The CDR3, as DNA: TGTGCTAGTGAGAAAGGGACAGGCATAAACTATGGCTACACCTTC. Translation gives CASEKGTGINYGYTF.

The rearrangement uses TRBV5-1 and TRBJ2-1, with D unresolved. This CDR3 region has 16 residues. Trimming removed 0 bases at V and 0 bases at J, with 10 bases between. Per germline, CDR1 SGHRS and CDR2 YFSETQ. CDR3 sequence (DNA): TGCGCCAGCAGCTTGGATCCCGGTAGCTCCTACAATGAGCAGTTCTTC. Its protein is CASSLDPGSSYNEQFF.

The CDR3 is CASSLRTDRNTEAFF. As DNA, the CDR3 is TGCGCCAGCAGCTTAAGGACAGATAGGAACACTGAAGCTTTCTTT. The chain uses TRBV5-1 and TRBJ1-1, with D possibly matching TRBD1 (6 bases). The V gene's germline CDR1 is SGHRS and CDR2 YFSETQ. Trimming took 2 bases from V and 1 from J, leaving 12 bases between them. The CDR3 consists of 15 residues.

This clone appeared a few times. The chain is built from TRBV9 and TRBJ1-2, with no clear D. The V end was cut by 4 bases, the J end by 4 bases, with 2 bases between. The CDR3 length is 10 residues. Per germline, CDR1 SGDLS and CDR2 YYNGEE. DNA for the CDR3: TGTGCCAGCAGCCTCTATGGCTACACCTTC. It is translated as CASSLYGYTF.

V gene TRBV2 combines with J gene TRBJ2-1, with 15 nucleotides matching TRBD2. Trimming cost V 7 bases and J 1 base; bases outside gene matches: 2. This CDR3 spans 16 amino acids. Looked up from germline, CDR1 is SNHLY and CDR2 is FYNNEI. The CDR3 DNA reads as TGTGCCAGCAAGGGACTAGCGGGAGGTTCCTACAATGAGCAGTTCTTC. It is translated as CASKGLAGGSYNEQFF.

The chain uses TRBV30 and TRBJ1-1; 7 positions match TRBD1. With 4 bases clipped from V and 2 bases from J, the junction kept 4 bases outside the gene matches. CDR3 length: 13 residues. The V gene's germline CDR1 is GTSNPN and CDR2 SVGIG (reference sequence). CDR3: CAWTTGSNTEAFF. In DNA form, the CDR3 reads TGTGCCTGGACGACAGGGAGTAACACTGAAGCTTTCTTT.

The genes are TRBV4-1 and TRBJ1-4; D remains unclear. V dropped 3 bases and J dropped 3 bases, with 11 bases sitting between them. Germline CDR1 is MGHRA and CDR2 is YSYEKL. The CDR3 totals 15 residues. CDR3 amino acids: CASSHPQFANEKLFF. CDR3 nucleotides: TGCGCCAGCAGCCACCCACAGTTTGCTAATGAAAAACTGTTTTTT.

J is TRBJ2-1 and V is TRBV7-9; 15 bases are shared with TRBD2. Germline CDR1 and CDR2: SEHNR and FQNEAQ (reference sequence). J was trimmed by 6 bases and V by 3 bases; bases with no gene match: 0. The CDR3 runs 15 residues. CDR3: CASSLGLAGGNEQFF. The CDR3 DNA follows: TGTGCCAGCAGCTTGGGACTAGCGGGAGGCAATGAGCAGTTCTTC. The whole variable domain, remainder taken from reference TRBV7-9 and TRBJ2-1, is DTGVSQNPRHKITKRGQNVTFRCDPISEHNRLYWYRQTLGQGPEFLTYFQNEAQLEKSRLLSDRFSAERPKGSFSTLEIQRTEQGDSAMYLCASSLGLAGGNEQFFGPGTRLTVL.

By its share, this clone is medium-sized (0.01 to 0.1%). The chain joins TRBV27 to TRBJ2-1; 16 nucleotides line up with TRBD2. The CDR3 extends over 16 amino acids. Germline V gene sequence: CDR1 MNHEY, CDR2 SMNVEV (reference sequence). The trim removed 3 bases at V and 12 bases at J, leaving 8 bases unmatched. DNA for the CDR3: TGTGCCAGCAGTTTCTTTGAAGGGACTAGCGGGGGGGGGCAGTTCTTC. Translating it yields CASSFFEGTSGGGQFF.

This clone occurred once. This rearrangement joins TRBV6-5 to TRBJ1-1, with D possibly TRBD1 on 6 matching bases. CDR1 MNHEY and CDR2 SVGAGI come from the germline V gene. Trimming left V 2 bases short and J 4 bases short, with 11 bases between. The CDR3 is 14 amino acids. CDR3 in amino acids: CASSYGSTGTEAFF. In DNA, the CDR3 is TGTGCCAGCAGTTACGGGTCGACAGGCACTGAAGCTTTCTTT.

This chain connects TRBV3-1 (or the pseudogene TRBV3-2) to TRBJ1-6, with 7 bases that match TRBD1. J lost 13 bases, V lost 4 bases, and 7 bases had no gene match. The CDR3 is made up of 13 amino acids. Germline loops: CDR1 LGHDT, CDR2 YNNKEL (reference sequence). The CDR3 sequence is CASSLNRGSPLHF. The DNA of the CDR3 is TGTGCCAGCAGCCTCAACAGGGGATCGCCCCTCCACTTT.

The rearrangement links TRBV6-5 to TRBJ1-1, with D uncertain. Germline V CDR1 and CDR2: MNHEY, SVGAGI. Trimming took 4 bases from V and 1 from J, leaving 7 bases between them. The length of the CDR3 is 13 residues. The CDR3 is CASSWLRNTEAFF. The CDR3 DNA sequence: TGTGCCAGCAGTTGGTTGAGGAACACTGAAGCTTTCTTT.

In this sample, this clone turned up a few times. The V and J genes are TRBV10-1 and TRBJ2-5; possibly TRBD2 for D (6 bases). Germline CDR1 reads WNHNN; CDR2 reads SYGVQD (reference sequence). The CDR3 spans 14 residues. Trimming shortened V by 3 bases and J by 5 bases, and 13 bases separated the two germline ends. CDR3 loop: CASSDGGVEETQYF. CDR3 DNA sequence: TGCGCCAGCAGTGACGGGGGAGTGGAGGAGACCCAGTACTTC.

This clone was detected only a few times. This chain uses TRBV6-5 with TRBJ1-6, with 7 bases lining up with TRBD1. The germline CDR1 and CDR2 sequences are MNHEY and SVGAGI. This CDR3 has 14 amino acids. V lost 5 bases, J lost 10 bases, and 8 bases stayed unmatched. In DNA, the CDR3 is TGTGCCAGCAGTATAAACAGGGGTGGCTCACCCCTCCACTTT. It translates to CASSINRGGSPLHF.

The V and J genes are TRBV7-6 and TRBJ1-3, with a tentative D call TRBD1 (5 bases). CDR1 and CDR2 (germline): SGHVS, FNYEAQ. This CDR3 contains 15 residues. Trimming shortened V by 2 bases and J by 3 bases, and 11 bases separated the two germline ends. The CDR3 reads CASSLYGGRGNTIYF. DNA for the CDR3: TGTGCCAGCAGCTTATACGGGGGACGTGGAAACACCATATATTTT.

The rearrangement uses TRBV20-1 and TRBJ1-3, with unresolved D. The ends were cut back, 3 bases at V and 0 bases at J, with 12 bases in the middle. The CDR3 contains 15 residues. Germline V lookup: CDR1 DFQATT, CDR2 SNEGSKA (reference sequence). The DNA for the CDR3 is TGCAGTGCTAGTTTGCCACCCAGCTCTGGAAACACCATATATTTT. Its protein product is CSASLPPSSGNTIYF.

As concerns this clone: The junction does not match germline at one end; this may be a read error. This specimen includes other DNA sequences encoding the same CDR3. The rearrangement links TRBV9 to TRBJ2-2; maybe TRBD2 (6 bases). Germline CDR1 and CDR2: SGDLS and YYNGEE. The CDR3 loop spans 17 amino acids. The CDR3 loop is CASSPRSGVSNTGELFF. In nucleotides, the CDR3 is TGTGCCAGCAGCCCCCGTTCGGGGGTGTCGAACACTGGGGAGCTGTTTTTT.